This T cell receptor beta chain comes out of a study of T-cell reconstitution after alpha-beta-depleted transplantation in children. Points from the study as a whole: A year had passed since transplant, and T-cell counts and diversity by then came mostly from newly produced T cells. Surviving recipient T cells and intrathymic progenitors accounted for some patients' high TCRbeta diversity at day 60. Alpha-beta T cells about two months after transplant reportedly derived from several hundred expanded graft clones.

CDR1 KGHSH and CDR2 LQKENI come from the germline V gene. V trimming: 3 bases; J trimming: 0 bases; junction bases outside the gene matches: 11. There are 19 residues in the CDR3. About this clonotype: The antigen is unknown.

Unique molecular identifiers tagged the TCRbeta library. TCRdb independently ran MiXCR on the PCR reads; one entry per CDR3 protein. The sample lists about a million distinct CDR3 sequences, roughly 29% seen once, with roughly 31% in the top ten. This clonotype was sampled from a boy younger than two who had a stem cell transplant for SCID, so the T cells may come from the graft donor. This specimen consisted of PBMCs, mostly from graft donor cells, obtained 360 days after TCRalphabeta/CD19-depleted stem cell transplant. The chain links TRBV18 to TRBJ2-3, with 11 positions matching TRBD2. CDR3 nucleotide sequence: TGTGCCAGCTCACCGGCTTGGACTAGCGGGCGACCTAGCACAGATACGCAGTATTTT. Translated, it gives CASSPAWTSGRPSTDTQYF.